The 13 T cell receptor beta chains given below trace back to one sample, sequenced in a study of Ad26.COV2.S vaccination and SARS-CoV-2 variants. Method: immunoSEQ multiplex PCR; TCRdb's copy keeps in-frame clones and lacks some. The sample records approximately 350,000 clones, around 87% being singletons. Indicated treatment: 15 to 20 received Ad26.COV2.S at low or high dose, single or two shots; about 5 received placebo; per-sample allocation not given. Samples analyzed were those drawn on day 63 after the first vaccine or placebo injection. Sequencing used peripheral blood, obtained in a trial of Ad26.COV2.S vaccine versus placebo. All receptors derive from a person between 18 and 60 years old who received the Ad26.COV2.S COVID-19 vaccine or a placebo.

The chain uses TRBV19 and TRBJ1-1, with a weak D call TRBD1 (5 bases). Germline V lookup: CDR1 LNHDA, CDR2 SQIVND (reference sequence). Trimming cost V 5 bases and J 5 bases, with 18 bases left between them. The CDR3 runs 15 residues. As DNA, the CDR3 is TGTGCCAGTAGTCTCCGTCGGGGGTTGAGGACTGAAGCTTTCTTT. This gives the protein CASSLRRGLRTEAFF.

The V and J genes are TRBV2 and TRBJ2-6; TRBD1 matches 9 bases. The CDR3 has 17 residues. V shed 9 bases, J shed 1 base, and the junction held 10 bases outside the gene matches. Germline V gene sequence: CDR1 SNHLY, CDR2 FYNNEI. The CDR3 bases are TGTGCCAGTGCGCGTGGGACAGGGTCGTCTGGGGCCAACGTCCTGACTTTC. Amino acids: CASARGTGSSGANVLTF.

The chain is built from TRBV20-1 and TRBJ2-7; no clear D gene. The length of the CDR3 is 11 residues. Trimming took off 7 bases at V and 6 bases at J, with 13 bases between the two ends. The germline gives CDR1 DFQATT, CDR2 SNEGSKA (reference sequence). CDR3 loop: CSVPLVSEQYF. The CDR3 DNA reads as TGCAGTGTCCCCTTGGTGAGCGAGCAGTACTTC.

The genes are TRBV19 and TRBJ2-3; a possible D gene is TRBD2 (5 bases). Germline-derived CDR1 and CDR2 are LNHDA and SQIVND (reference sequence). V was trimmed by 6 bases and J by 0 bases, leaving 19 bases between them. This CDR3 is built from 17 residues. The CDR3 here is CASSPGLLAGSTDTQYF. The CDR3, as DNA: TGTGCCAGTAGCCCCGGACTTTTGGCGGGCAGCACAGATACGCAGTATTTT.

The V call is TRBV5-5, the J call TRBJ2-5; 10 nucleotides match TRBD2. Germline V gene lookup returns CDR1 SGHKS and CDR2 YYEKEE (reference sequence). CDR3 length equals 16 residues. V gave up 6 bases and J gave up 5 bases; unmatched junction bases: 13. The CDR3 sequence: CASKARGGTSDETQYF. DNA for the CDR3: TGTGCCAGCAAAGCCCGTGGGGGGACTAGCGACGAGACCCAGTACTTC.

This clone was counted many times. The sample contains more than one DNA sequence encoding this CDR3. The chain recombines TRBV6-5 with TRBJ1-3, with no clear D. V was cut by 0 bases and J by 0 bases, with 3 bases left in between. This CDR3 spans 14 amino acids. Germline CDR1 is MNHEY and CDR2 is SVGAGI. CDR3 protein: CASSYSSSGNTIYF. The DNA of the CDR3 is TGTGCCAGCAGTTACTCGAGCTCTGGAAACACCATATATTTT.

This chain connects TRBV6-1 to TRBJ1-4; TRBD1 might be the D (5 bases). This CDR3 is 14 amino acids long. Trimming cost V 2 bases and J 8 bases, with 12 bases left between them. CDR1 MNHNS and CDR2 SASEGT come from the germline V gene. CDR3 region: CASSEYGAGEKLFF. CDR3 DNA sequence: TGTGCCAGCAGTGAATACGGGGCTGGCGAAAAACTGTTTTTT.

The J gene is TRBJ2-3, the V gene TRBV5-5; 11 bases align to TRBD1. V trimming: 3 bases; J trimming: 5 bases; junction bases outside the gene matches: 5. This CDR3 spans 15 amino acids. Germline CDR1 and CDR2: SGHKS and YYEKEE (reference sequence). CDR3: CASSWTGGRGDTQYF. Here the CDR3 DNA reads TGTGCCAGCAGCTGGACAGGGGGCCGAGGAGATACGCAGTATTTT.

The gene calls are TRBV9 and TRBJ1-1; possible D gene TRBD1, 6 bases. Trimming removed 3 bases from V and 6 bases from J, with 15 bases in between. This CDR3 has 14 amino acids. Germline V gene sequence: CDR1 SGDLS, CDR2 YYNGEE. Here the CDR3 DNA reads TGTGCCAGCAGCGACGCCCAGGGGACCTCTGAAGCTTTCTTT. It is translated as CASSDAQGTSEAFF.

V usage is TRBV10-2 and J usage is TRBJ2-5; 9 bases are a match to TRBD2. This CDR3 has 17 residues. V shed 3 bases and J 0 bases; nucleotides not matched to a gene: 8. Germline assignment: CDR1 WSHSY and CDR2 SAAADI. CDR3 protein: CASSERLAGNNQETQYF. CDR3 coding DNA: TGCGCCAGCAGTGAAAGGCTAGCGGGGAATAACCAAGAGACCCAGTACTTC.

The J gene is TRBJ2-7, the V gene TRBV11-2; tentative D call: TRBD2 (5 bases). CDR3 length: 13 amino acids. The germline gives CDR1 SGHAT, CDR2 FQNNGV. Trimming took off 0 bases at V and 5 bases at J, with 8 bases between the two ends. DNA of the CDR3: TGTGCCAGCAGCTTAGATATGAGGGACGAGCAGTACTTC. Translated, it gives CASSLDMRDEQYF.

The chain is built from TRBV4-1 and TRBJ2-2; the match to TRBD2 covers 7 bases. Germline CDR1 is MGHRA and CDR2 is YSYEKL. The CDR3 extends over 17 amino acids. V lost 1 base and J lost 1; bases outside the gene matches: 6. CDR3: CASSQGPPGGNTGELFF. CDR3 bases: TGCGCCAGCAGCCAAGGGCCTCCGGGGGGGAACACCGGGGAGCTGTTTTTT.

The chain employs TRBV14 and TRBJ1-5; D is ambiguous. CDR1 and CDR2 from the germline V gene are SGHDN and FVKESK. The V gene lost 1 base and the J gene lost 4 bases, with 5 bases spanning the gap. The CDR3 spans 13 residues. The CDR3 sequence is CASSQAQNQPQHF. CDR3 sequence (DNA): TGTGCCAGCAGCCAAGCACAGAATCAGCCCCAGCATTTT.